Sequencing of this TCR beta chain was carried out in a study of blood T cell repertoires in COVID-19. Study-level information: PBMCs, B-cell-depleted T cells, or T cells provided the cDNA or gDNA that made up the material.

The CDR3 runs to 14 residues. V dropped 2 bases and J dropped 1 base, with 10 bases sitting between them. Per the germline V gene, CDR1 is SGDLS and CDR2 is YYNGEE. Clones were sequenced by immunoSEQ multiplex PCR, and TCRdb holds only the in-frame ones, with some missing. The data contain about 180,000 clones, roughly four fifths of them singletons. J is TRBJ2-7 and V is TRBV9; D remains unclear. Sequences were obtained from peripheral blood. The sequence was obtained from a woman aged 70-85 years with COVID-19, enrolled during active disease. The CDR3 region is CASSVSARSYEQYF. The CDR3 DNA sequence: TGTGCCAGCAGCGTTTCCGCTAGGTCCTACGAGCAGTACTTC.